This T cell receptor (beta chain) was sequenced in a study of blood T cell repertoires in COVID-19. On the study more broadly: PBMCs, B-cell-depleted T cells, or T cells provided the cDNA or gDNA that made up the material.

Per the original data handling: Scientists estimated how many nucleated cells there were by amplifying reference gene primers. TCRdb keeps only in-frame clones here, not all; method: immunoSEQ multiplex PCR. For V, J and clone size, that table is used; D and trimming come from the DNA. The sample shows approximately 250,000 clones, around 93% of them seen only once. Participant reports of clinical history set cohort assignment. A COVID-19 case was met by exposed participants within 2 weeks before study entry. Germline lookup yields CDR1 MNHEY and CDR2 SMNVEV (reference sequence). V lost 7 bases to trimming and J lost 2 bases; unmatched junction nucleotides: 13. The CDR3 is 16 amino acids.

The material sequenced was PBMCs or T cells enriched from blood (not recorded which). The receptor was derived from a man aged 35 to 55 who had been exposed to COVID-19. The chain links TRBV27 to TRBJ1-1; 7 bases map to TRBD1. CDR3 in amino acids: CASIPRTGILNTEAFF. DNA of the CDR3: TGTGCCAGCATCCCTCGGACAGGCATTCTTAACACTGAAGCTTTCTTT.